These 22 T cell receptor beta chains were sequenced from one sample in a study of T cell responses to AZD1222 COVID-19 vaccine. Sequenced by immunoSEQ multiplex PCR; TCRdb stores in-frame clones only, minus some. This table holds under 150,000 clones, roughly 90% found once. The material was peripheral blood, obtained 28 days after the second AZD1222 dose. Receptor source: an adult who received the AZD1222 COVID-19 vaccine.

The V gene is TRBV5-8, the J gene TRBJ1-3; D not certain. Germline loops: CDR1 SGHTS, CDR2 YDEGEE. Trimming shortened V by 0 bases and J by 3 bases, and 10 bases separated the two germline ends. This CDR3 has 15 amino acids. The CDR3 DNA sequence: TGTGCCAGCAGCTTGGAGGGTTATAGTGGAAACACCATATATTTT. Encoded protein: CASSLEGYSGNTIYF.

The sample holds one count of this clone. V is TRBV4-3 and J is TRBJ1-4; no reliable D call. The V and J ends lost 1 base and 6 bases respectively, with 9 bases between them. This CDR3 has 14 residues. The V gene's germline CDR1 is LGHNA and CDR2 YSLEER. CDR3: CASSQGNSDEKLFF. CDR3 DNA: TGCGCCAGCAGCCAAGGGAACAGTGATGAAAAACTGTTTTTT.

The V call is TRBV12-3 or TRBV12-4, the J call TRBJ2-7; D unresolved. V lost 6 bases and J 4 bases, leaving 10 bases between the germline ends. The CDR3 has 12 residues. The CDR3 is CASSPRLYEQYF. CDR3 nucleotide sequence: TGTGCCAGCAGCCCTCGGCTATACGAGCAGTACTTC.

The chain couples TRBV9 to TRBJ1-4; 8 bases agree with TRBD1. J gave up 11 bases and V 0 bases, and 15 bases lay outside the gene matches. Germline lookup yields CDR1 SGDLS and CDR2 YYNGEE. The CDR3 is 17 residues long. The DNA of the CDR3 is TGTGCCAGCAGCGTAGAGTCAGGGGGCGGCTTAATGAAGAAACTGTTTTTT. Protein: CASSVESGGGLMKKLFF.

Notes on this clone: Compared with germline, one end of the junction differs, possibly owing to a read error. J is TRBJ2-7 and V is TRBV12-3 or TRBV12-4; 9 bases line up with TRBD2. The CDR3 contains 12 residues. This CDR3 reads CASSVAGVEQYF. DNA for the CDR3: TGTGCCAGCAGTGTAGCGGGAGTGGAGCAGTACTTC.

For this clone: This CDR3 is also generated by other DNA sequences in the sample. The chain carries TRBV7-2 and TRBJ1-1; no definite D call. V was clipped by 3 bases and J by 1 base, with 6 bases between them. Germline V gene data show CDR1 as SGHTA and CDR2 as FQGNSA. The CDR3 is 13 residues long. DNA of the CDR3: TGTGCCAGCAGCTTGGACCGGAACACTGAAGCTTTCTTT. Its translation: CASSLDRNTEAFF.

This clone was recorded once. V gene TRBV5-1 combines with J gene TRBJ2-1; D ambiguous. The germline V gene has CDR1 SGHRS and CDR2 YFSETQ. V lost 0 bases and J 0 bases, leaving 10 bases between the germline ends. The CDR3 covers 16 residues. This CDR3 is CASSLGADSSYNEQFF. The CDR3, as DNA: TGCGCCAGCAGCTTGGGGGCCGATTCCTCCTACAATGAGCAGTTCTTC.

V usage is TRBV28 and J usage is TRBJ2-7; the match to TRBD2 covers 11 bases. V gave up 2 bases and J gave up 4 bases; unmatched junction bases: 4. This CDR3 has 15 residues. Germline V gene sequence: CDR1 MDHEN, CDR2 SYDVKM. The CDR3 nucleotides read TGTGCCAGCAGTTTACGGCTAGCGGGAGGATACGAGCAGTACTTC. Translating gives CASSLRLAGGYEQYF.

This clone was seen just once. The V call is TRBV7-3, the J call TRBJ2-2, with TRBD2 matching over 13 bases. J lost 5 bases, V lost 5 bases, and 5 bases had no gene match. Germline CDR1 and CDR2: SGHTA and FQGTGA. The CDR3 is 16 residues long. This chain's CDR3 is CASSPRLAGGTGELFF. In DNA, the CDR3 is TGTGCCAGCAGCCCCCGACTAGCGGGAGGTACCGGGGAGCTGTTTTTT.

The CDR3 nucleotides are TGCGCCAGCAGCCCAGGTGGTAGGCCCGGGCCTCTCACCTTC. Its protein is CASSPGGRPGPLTF. The chain couples TRBV5-1 to TRBJ1-2; D remains ambiguous. The CDR3 has 14 amino acids. Deletions cut 4 bases from V and 13 bases from J, with 23 bases between. CDR1 SGHRS and CDR2 YFSETQ come from the germline V gene. Supplemented by reference TRBV5-1 and TRBJ1-2, the full variable domain reads KAGVTQTPRYLIKTRGQQVTLSCSPISGHRSVSWYQQTPGQGLQFLFEYFSETQRNKGNFPGRFSGRQFSNSRSEMNVSTLELGDSALYLCASSPGGRPGPLTFGSGTRLTVV.

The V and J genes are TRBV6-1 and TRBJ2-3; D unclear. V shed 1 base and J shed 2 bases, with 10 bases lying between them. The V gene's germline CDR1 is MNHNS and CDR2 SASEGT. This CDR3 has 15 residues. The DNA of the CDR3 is TGTGCCAGCAGTGAAGTCCACTACGACACAGATACGCAGTATTTT. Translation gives CASSEVHYDTDTQYF.

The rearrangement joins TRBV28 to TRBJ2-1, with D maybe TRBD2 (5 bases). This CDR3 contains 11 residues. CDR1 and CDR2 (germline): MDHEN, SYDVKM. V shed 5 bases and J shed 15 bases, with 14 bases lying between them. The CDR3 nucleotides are TGTGCCAGCAGTCATGCGGCGGCGGGGTTCTTC. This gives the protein CASSHAAAGFF.

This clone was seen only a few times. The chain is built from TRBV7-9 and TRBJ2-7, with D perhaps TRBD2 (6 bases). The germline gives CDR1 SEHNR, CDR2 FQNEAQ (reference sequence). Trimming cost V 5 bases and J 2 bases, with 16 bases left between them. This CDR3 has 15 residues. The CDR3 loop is CASSPPGLTTYEQYF. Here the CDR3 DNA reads TGTGCCAGCAGCCCACCGGGACTTACGACCTACGAGCAGTACTTC.

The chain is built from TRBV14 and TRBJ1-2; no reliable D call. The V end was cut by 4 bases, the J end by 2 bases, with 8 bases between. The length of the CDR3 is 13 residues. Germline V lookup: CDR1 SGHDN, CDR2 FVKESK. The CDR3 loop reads CASSLGLNYGYTF. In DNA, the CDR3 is TGTGCCAGCAGCCTGGGTCTAAACTATGGCTACACCTTC.

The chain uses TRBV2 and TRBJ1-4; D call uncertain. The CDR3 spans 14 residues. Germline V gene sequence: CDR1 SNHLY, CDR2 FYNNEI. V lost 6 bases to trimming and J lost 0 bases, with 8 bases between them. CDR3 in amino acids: CASRRRATNEKLFF. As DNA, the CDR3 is TGTGCCAGCAGGAGGCGGGCAACTAATGAAAAACTGTTTTTT. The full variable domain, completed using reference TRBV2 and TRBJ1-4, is EPEVTQTPSHQVTQMGQEVILRCVPISNHLYFYWYRQILGQKVEFLVSFYNNEISEKSEIFDDQFSVERPDGSNFTLKIRSTKLEDSAMYFCASRRRATNEKLFFGSGTQLSVL.

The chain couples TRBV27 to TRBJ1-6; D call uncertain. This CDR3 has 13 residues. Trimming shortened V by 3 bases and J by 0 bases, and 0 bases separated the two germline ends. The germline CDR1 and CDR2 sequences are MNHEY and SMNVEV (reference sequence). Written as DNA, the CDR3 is TGTGCCAGCAGTTTCTCCTATAATTCACCCCTCCACTTT. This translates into CASSFSYNSPLHF.

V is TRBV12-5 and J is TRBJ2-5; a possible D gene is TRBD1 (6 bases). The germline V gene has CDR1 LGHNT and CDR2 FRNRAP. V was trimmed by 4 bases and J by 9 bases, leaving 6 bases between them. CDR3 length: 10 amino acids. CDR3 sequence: CASGWGPQYF. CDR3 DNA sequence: TGTGCTAGTGGTTGGGGGCCCCAGTACTTC.

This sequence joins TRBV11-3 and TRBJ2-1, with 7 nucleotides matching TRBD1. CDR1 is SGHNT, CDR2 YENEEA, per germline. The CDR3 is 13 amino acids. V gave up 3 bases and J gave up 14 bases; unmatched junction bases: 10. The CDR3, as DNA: TGTGCCAGCAGCTTCTCAGTCCCGGGACAGAAGTTCTTC. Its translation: CASSFSVPGQKFF.

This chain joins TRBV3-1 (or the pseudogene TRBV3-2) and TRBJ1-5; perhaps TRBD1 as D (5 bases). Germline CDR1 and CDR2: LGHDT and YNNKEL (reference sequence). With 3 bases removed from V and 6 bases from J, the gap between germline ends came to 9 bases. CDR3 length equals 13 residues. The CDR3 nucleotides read TGTGCCAGCAGCCAGGGGGGAGGTCAGCCCCAGCATTTT. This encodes CASSQGGGQPQHF.

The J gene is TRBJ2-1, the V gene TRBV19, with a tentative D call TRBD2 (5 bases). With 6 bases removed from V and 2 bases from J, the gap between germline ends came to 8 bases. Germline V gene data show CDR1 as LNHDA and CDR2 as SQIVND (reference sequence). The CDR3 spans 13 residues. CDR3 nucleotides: TGTGCCAGTAGCCTCGGGGCCTACAATGAGCAGTTCTTC. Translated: CASSLGAYNEQFF.

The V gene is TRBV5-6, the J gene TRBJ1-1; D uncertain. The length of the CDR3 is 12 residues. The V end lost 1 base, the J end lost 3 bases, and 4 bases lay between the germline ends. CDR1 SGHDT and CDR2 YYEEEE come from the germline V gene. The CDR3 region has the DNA TGTGCCAGCAGCTTGTCTTACACTGAAGCTTTCTTT. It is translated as CASSLSYTEAFF.

The DNA for the CDR3 is TGTGCCAGCAGCTTAGGGGGACAGGGGCCCCAGCATTTT. Translation: CASSLGGQGPQHF. The chain uses TRBV11-2 and TRBJ1-5, with 9 positions matching TRBD1. CDR1 is SGHAT, CDR2 FQNNGV, per germline. V dropped 1 base and J dropped 9; count of bases not matched to a gene: 1. The CDR3 contains 13 residues.